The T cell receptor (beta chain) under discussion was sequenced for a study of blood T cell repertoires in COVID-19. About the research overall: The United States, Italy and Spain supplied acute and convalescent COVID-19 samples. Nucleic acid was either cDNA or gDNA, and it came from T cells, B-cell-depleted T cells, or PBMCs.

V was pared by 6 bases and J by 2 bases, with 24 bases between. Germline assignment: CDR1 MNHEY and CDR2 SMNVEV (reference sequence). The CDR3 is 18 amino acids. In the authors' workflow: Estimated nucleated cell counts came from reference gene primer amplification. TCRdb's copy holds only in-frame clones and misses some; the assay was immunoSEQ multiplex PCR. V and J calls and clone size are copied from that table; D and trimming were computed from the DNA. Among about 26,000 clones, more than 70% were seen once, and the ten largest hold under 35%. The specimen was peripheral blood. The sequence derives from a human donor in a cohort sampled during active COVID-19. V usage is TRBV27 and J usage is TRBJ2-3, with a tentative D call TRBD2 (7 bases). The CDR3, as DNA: TGTGCCAGCAGCTCCCCAAGGCGGGGGCTGAAGAACACAGATACGCAGTATTTT. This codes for CASSSPRRGLKNTDTQYF.